This TCR beta chain was found in a study of OX40 agonist ivuxolimab in advanced cancers. General study results and limits: Both CD4+ and CD8+ T cell populations in blood had undergone clonal expansion by week 6 at 0.1 to 3.0 mg/kg.

Clones were sequenced by immunoSEQ multiplex PCR, and TCRdb holds only the in-frame ones, with some missing. The data contain approximately 84,000 clones, 75% to 95% of them singletons. CDR3 length: 14 amino acids. The V gene lost 3 bases and the J gene lost 5 bases, with 13 bases spanning the gap. In germline, CDR1 is KGHSH, CDR2 LQKENI. As for this clone: Its antigen is undetermined.

This receptor was obtained from an adult with an advanced solid tumor such as melanoma, head and neck, liver or kidney cancer. The starting material was CD4+ or CD8+ T cells sorted from blood, obtained in a trial of the OX40 agonist ivuxolimab. The chain has TRBV18 and TRBJ1-2, with D tentatively TRBD1 (5 bases). The CDR3 loop reads CASSPAGQIYGYTF. The CDR3 nucleotides read TGTGCCAGCTCACCGGCAGGGCAGATTTATGGCTACACCTTC. Together with reference TRBV18 and TRBJ1-2, the CDR3 gives the full variable domain: NAGVMQNPRHLVRRRGQEARLRCSPMKGHSHVYWYRQLPEEGLKFMVYLQKENIIDESGMPKERFSAEFPKEGPSILRIQQVVRGDSAAYFCASSPAGQIYGYTFGSGTRLTVV.